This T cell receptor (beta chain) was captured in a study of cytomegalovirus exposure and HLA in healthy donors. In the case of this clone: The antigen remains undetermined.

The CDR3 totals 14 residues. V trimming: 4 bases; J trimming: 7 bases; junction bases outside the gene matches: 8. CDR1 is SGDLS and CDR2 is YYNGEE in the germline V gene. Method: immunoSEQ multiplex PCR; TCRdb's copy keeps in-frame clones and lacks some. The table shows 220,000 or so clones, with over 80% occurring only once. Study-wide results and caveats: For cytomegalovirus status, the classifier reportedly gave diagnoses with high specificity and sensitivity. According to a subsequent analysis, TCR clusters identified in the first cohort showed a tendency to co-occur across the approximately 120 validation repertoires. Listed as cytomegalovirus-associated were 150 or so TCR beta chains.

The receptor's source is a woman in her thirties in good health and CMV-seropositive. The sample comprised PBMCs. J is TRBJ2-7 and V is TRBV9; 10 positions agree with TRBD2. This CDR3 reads CASSLSGRPGEQYF. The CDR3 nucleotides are TGTGCCAGCAGCCTTAGCGGGAGGCCAGGGGAGCAGTACTTC.